This T cell receptor beta chain is drawn from a study of blood T cell repertoires in COVID-19. The wider study: Acute and convalescent COVID-19 samples came from the United States, Italy and Spain.

Germline V lookup: CDR1 SGHVS, CDR2 FNYEAQ. V was pared by 3 bases and J by 0 bases, with 15 bases between. This CDR3 region has 17 residues. TCRdb's table, derived via immunoSEQ multiplex PCR, lists solely in-frame clones and lacks some. This table holds 100,000 to 150,000 clones, around two thirds found once. This receptor was obtained from a woman in her 70s with acute or convalescent COVID-19. The sample comprised peripheral blood. V is TRBV7-6 and J is TRBJ1-3, with a tentative D call TRBD1 (5 bases). CDR3 sequence (DNA): TGTGCCAGCAGCTTGGGAACCCGGACAAGCTCTGGAAACACCATATATTTT. Translating it yields CASSLGTRTSSGNTIYF.